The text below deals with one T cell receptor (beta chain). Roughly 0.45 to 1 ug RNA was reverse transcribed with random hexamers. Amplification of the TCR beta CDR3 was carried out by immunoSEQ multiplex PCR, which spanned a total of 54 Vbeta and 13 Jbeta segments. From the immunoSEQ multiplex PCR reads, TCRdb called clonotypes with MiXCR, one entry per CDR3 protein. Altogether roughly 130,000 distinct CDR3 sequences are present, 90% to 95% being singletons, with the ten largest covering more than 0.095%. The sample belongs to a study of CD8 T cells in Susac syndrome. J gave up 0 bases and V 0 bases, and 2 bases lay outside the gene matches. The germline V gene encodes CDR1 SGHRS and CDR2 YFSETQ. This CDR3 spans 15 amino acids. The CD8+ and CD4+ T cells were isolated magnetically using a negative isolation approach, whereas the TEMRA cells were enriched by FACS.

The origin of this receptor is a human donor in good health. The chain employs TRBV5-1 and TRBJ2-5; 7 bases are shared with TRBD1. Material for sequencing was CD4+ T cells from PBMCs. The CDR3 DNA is TGCGCCAGCAGCTTGGAGGACAGGTACCAAGAGACCCAGTACTTC. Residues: CASSLEDRYQETQYF.